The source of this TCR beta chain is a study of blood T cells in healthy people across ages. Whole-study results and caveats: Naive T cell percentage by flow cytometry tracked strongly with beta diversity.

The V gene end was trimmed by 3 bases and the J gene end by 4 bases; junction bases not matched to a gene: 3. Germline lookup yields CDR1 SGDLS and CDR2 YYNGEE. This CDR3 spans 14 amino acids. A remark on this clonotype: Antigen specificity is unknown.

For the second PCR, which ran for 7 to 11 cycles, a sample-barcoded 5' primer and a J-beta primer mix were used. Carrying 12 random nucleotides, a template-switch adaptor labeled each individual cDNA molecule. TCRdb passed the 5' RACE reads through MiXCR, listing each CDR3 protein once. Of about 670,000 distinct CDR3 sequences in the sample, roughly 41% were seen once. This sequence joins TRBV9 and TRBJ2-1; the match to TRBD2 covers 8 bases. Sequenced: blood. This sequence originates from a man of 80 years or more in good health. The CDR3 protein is CASSGSGSYNEQFF. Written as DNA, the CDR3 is TGTGCCAGCAGCGGGAGCGGGAGTTACAATGAGCAGTTCTTC.